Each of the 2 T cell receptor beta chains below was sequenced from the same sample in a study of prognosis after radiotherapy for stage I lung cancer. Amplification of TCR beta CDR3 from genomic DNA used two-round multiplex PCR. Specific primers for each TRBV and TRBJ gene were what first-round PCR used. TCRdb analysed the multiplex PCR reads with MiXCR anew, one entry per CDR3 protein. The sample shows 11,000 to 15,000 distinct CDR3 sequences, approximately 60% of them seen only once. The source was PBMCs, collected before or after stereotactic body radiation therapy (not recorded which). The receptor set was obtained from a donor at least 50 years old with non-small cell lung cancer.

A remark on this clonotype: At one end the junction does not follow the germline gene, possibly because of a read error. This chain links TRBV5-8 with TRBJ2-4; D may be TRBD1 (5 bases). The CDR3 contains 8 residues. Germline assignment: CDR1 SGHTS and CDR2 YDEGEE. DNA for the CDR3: TGTGCCAGCAGCCAAAGGGGCTTC. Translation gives CASSQRGF.

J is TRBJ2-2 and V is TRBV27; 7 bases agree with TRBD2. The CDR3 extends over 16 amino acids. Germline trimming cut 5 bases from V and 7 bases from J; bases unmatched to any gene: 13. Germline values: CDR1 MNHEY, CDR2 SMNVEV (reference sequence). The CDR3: CASSMSSGMVCGELFF. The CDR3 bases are TGTGCCAGCAGTATGTCCAGCGGGATGGTATGCGGGGAGCTGTTTTTT.